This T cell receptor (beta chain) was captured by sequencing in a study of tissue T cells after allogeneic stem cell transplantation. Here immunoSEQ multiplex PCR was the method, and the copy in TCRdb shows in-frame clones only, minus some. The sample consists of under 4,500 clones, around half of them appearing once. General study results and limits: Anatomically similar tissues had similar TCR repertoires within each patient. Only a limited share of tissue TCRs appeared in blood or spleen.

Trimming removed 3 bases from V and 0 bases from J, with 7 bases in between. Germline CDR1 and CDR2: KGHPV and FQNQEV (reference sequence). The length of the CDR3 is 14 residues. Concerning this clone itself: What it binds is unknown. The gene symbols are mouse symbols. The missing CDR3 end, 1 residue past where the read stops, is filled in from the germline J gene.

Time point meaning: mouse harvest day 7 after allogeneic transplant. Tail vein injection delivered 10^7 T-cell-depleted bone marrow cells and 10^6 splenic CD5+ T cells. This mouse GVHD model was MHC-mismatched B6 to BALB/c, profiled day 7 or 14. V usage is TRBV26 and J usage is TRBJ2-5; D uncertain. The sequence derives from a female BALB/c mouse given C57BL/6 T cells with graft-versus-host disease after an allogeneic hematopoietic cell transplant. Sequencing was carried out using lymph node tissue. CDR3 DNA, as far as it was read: TGTGCCAGCAGTCTCCCAATTAACCAAGACACCCAGTAC. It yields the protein CASSLPINQDTQY. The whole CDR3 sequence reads CASSLPINQDTQYF.